These T cell receptor beta chains were read from a single sample in a study of blood T cell repertoires in COVID-19. The repertoire was sequenced with immunoSEQ multiplex PCR; TCRdb's copy has only in-frame clones and lacks some. The table has 120,000 or so clones, around 83% seen once. The sample comprised peripheral blood. The source is a man older than 75 with active or convalescent COVID-19. Each CDR3 is given with its conserved first and last residue. The order of the fields is J gene, clone size, V gene, D gene, CDR3 protein, CDR3 DNA. A D gene is named only where the DNA matches it firmly. Only part of the rows carry a size: once, few, many, or a class if the clone is expanded.

>TRBJ1-1|-|TRBV27|-
CASSPRQPLGFEAFF
TGTGCCAGCAGTCCCAGGCAGCCCCTTGGTTTTGAAGCTTTCTTT
>TRBJ1-6|-|TRBV5-3|TRBD1
CARSFQGQGGYNSPLHF
TGTGCCAGAAGCTTCCAGGGACAGGGTGGCTATAATTCACCCCTCCACTTT
>TRBJ1-5|-|TRBV21-1|-
CASSKGQGSNQPQHF
TGTGCCAGCAGCAAAGGCCAGGGCAGCAATCAGCCCCAGCATTTT
>TRBJ1-6|once|TRBV30|-
CAWSNQGGPLHF
TGTGCCTGGAGTAATCAGGGAGGCCCCCTCCACTTT
>TRBJ1-6|-|TRBV14|TRBD1
CASSQGGTGRVSPLHF
TGTGCCAGCAGCCAAGGGGGGACAGGGAGAGTCTCACCCCTCCACTTT
>TRBJ2-6|many|TRBV6-6|-
CASTLAGAGANVLTF
TGTGCCAGCACTCTGGCAGGGGCTGGGGCCAACGTCCTGACTTTC
>TRBJ2-2|-|TRBV7-2|TRBD2
CASTGLAGGQDTGELFF
TGTGCCAGCACCGGACTAGCGGGGGGGCAGGACACCGGGGAGCTGTTTTTT
>TRBJ2-3|-|TRBV19|TRBD1
CASQGAIDTQYF
TGTGCCAGCCAGGGGGCAATAGATACGCAGTATTTT
>TRBJ1-2|-|TRBV5-4|TRBD1
CASSSGQGNYGYTF
TGTGCCAGCAGCTCCGGACAGGGGAACTATGGCTACACCTTC
>TRBJ2-2|few|TRBV5-6|-
CASSLTGRTGELFF
TGTGCCAGCAGCTTGACAGGGCGCACCGGGGAGCTGTTTTTT
>TRBJ2-5|once|TRBV6-6|TRBD1
CASSYPDRGEETQYF
TGTGCCAGCAGTTACCCGGACAGGGGTGAAGAGACCCAGTACTTC
>TRBJ1-6|-|TRBV2|-
CASSEMAGSSYNSPLHF
TGTGCCAGCAGTGAAATGGCAGGCAGCTCCTATAATTCACCCCTCCACTTT
>TRBJ1-1|-|TRBV5-5|-
CASSLIMNTEAFF
TGTGCCAGCAGCTTGATAATGAACACTGAAGCTTTCTTT
>TRBJ2-5|-|TRBV7-8|TRBD2
CASSPPLAGKQETQYF
TGTGCCAGCAGCCCCCCCCTAGCGGGAAAGCAAGAGACCCAGTACTTC
>TRBJ1-2|-|TRBV4-3|TRBD1
CASSQEQGTYGYTF
TGCGCCAGCAGCCAAGAACAGGGGACCTATGGCTACACCTTC
>TRBJ1-1|-|TRBV7-3|-
CASSFSGWDTEAFF
TGTGCCAGCAGCTTTTCAGGGTGGGACACTGAAGCTTTCTTT
>TRBJ1-5|-|TRBV5-8|-
CASSTGPYSNQPQHF
TGTGCCAGCAGCACAGGGCCGTATAGCAATCAGCCCCAGCATTTT
>TRBJ2-1|-|TRBV4-3|TRBD1
CASSQRTGGSYNEQFF
TGCGCCAGCAGCCAACGGACAGGGGGCTCCTACAATGAGCAGTTCTTC
>TRBJ2-3|many|TRBV7-2|TRBD2
CASSLVLAGGVKGTDTQYF
TGTGCCAGCAGCTTAGTTCTAGCGGGGGGGGTGAAGGGCACAGATACGCAGTATTTT
>TRBJ2-7|once|TRBV5-1|-
CASSISPGEMYEQYF
TGCGCCAGCAGCATTAGTCCGGGGGAGATGTACGAGCAGTACTTC
>TRBJ1-2|-|TRBV19|TRBD1
CASSVGRRGHGYTF
TGTGCCAGTAGTGTCGGGCGCAGGGGGCACGGCTACACCTTC
>TRBJ2-2|-|TRBV4-3|TRBD1
CASSLVPGQGATGELFF
TGCGCCAGCAGCTTGGTCCCGGGACAGGGGGCCACCGGGGAGCTGTTTTTT
>TRBJ1-5|-|TRBV10-3|-
CAIRGGEDQPQHF
TGTGCCATCAGAGGGGGGGAGGATCAGCCCCAGCATTTT
>TRBJ1-6|-|TRBV15|-
CATSSQGGNSPLHF
TGTGCCACCAGCAGCCAGGGAGGGAATTCACCCCTCCACTTT
>TRBJ2-1|-|TRBV9|TRBD2
CASSVTSANNEQFF
TGTGCCAGCAGCGTAACTAGCGCCAACAATGAGCAGTTCTTC
>TRBJ1-2|-|TRBV6-5|TRBD1
CASSRQGNYGYTF
TGTGCCAGCAGTCGACAGGGAAACTATGGCTACACCTTC
>TRBJ1-2|-|TRBV30|-
CAWFSGTTNYGYTF
TGTGCCTGGTTCTCCGGGACAACTAACTATGGCTACACCTTC
>TRBJ2-1|-|TRBV5-4|TRBD1
CASSRTGAPDNEQFF
TGTGCCAGCAGTCGCACAGGGGCCCCCGACAATGAGCAGTTCTTC
>TRBJ1-2|-|TRBV5-8|-
CASSQRVGGYTF
TGTGCCAGCAGCCAGAGGGTGGGTGGCTACACCTTC
>TRBJ2-5|-|TRBV15|-
CATSSSRTGLLTQYF
TGTGCCACCAGCAGTTCCCGGACTGGCTTGTTGACCCAGTACTTC
>TRBJ1-6|-|TRBV9|TRBD1
CASSVIGTENSPLHF
TGTGCCAGCAGCGTAATTGGGACAGAGAATTCACCCCTCCACTTT
>TRBJ2-7|many|TRBV7-2|TRBD1
CASSQSWTGDSGEQYF
TGTGCCAGCAGCCAAAGCTGGACAGGGGATTCTGGCGAGCAGTACTTC
>TRBJ2-1|-|TRBV4-3|-
CASSPEGAGSYNEQFF
TGCGCCAGCAGCCCGGAGGGGGCAGGCTCCTACAATGAGCAGTTCTTC
>TRBJ2-2|-|TRBV4-1|TRBD1
CASRRAGGNTGELFF
TGCGCCAGCAGGAGGGCAGGGGGGAACACCGGGGAGCTGTTTTTT
>TRBJ1-4|-|TRBV6-6|TRBD1
CASRTGNEKLFF
TGTGCCAGTAGGACAGGGAATGAAAAACTGTTTTTT
>TRBJ1-5|-|TRBV5-8|-
CASSLVPGNQPQHF
TGTGCCAGCAGCTTGGTACCAGGTAATCAGCCCCAGCATTTT
>TRBJ2-2|-|TRBV5-5|TRBD1
CASSPVGQGANTGELFF
TGTGCCAGCAGCCCGGTGGGACAGGGGGCGAACACCGGGGAGCTGTTTTTT
>TRBJ2-7|-|TRBV7-3|TRBD2
CASSLLREGKYF
TGTGCCAGCAGCTTACTCAGGGAGGGTAAGTACTTC
>TRBJ1-1|-|TRBV12-3/TRBV12-4|-
CASSLMNSRAFF
TGTGCCAGCAGTTTAATGAACAGTAGGGCTTTCTTT
>TRBJ1-1|-|TRBV20-1|TRBD1
CSASRDSEAFF
TGCAGTGCTTCCCGGGACAGTGAAGCTTTCTTT
>TRBJ2-7|-|TRBV5-1|TRBD1
CASSQGTGVEQYF
TGCGCCAGCAGCCAAGGGACAGGGGTCGAGCAGTACTTC
>TRBJ1-2|-|TRBV12-3/TRBV12-4|-
CASSLQGDYGYTF
TGTGCCAGCAGTTTACAGGGTGACTATGGCTACACCTTC
>TRBJ2-3|-|TRBV5-1|TRBD1
CASNLDRADTQYF
TGCGCCAGCAATCTGGACAGGGCAGATACGCAGTATTTT
>TRBJ1-4|-|TRBV5-5|-
CASSLVATTNEKLFF
TGTGCCAGCAGCTTGGTAGCGACAACTAATGAAAAACTGTTTTTT
>TRBJ2-7|-|TRBV9|-
CASSVDPTPTYEQYF
TGTGCCAGCAGCGTAGACCCGACACCCACCTACGAGCAGTACTTC
>TRBJ1-1|once|TRBV7-2|TRBD1
CASSIPGQGKLSAFF
TGTGCCAGCAGCATCCCAGGACAGGGAAAGTTGTCAGCTTTCTTT
>TRBJ2-1|-|TRBV6-2/TRBV6-3|-
CASSYSAASSYNEQFF
TGTGCCAGCAGTTACTCGGCGGCAAGCTCCTACAATGAGCAGTTCTTC
>TRBJ2-5|-|TRBV6-2/TRBV6-3|-
CASSTPGIETQYF
TGTGCCAGCAGTACCCCGGGTATAGAGACCCAGTACTTC
>TRBJ1-3|-|TRBV7-8|TRBD1
CASSLGPGGSAIYF
TGTGCCAGCAGCTTAGGGCCAGGGGGCTCGGCCATATATTTT
>TRBJ2-3|-|TRBV6-6|TRBD2
CATLAERGGSTQYF
TGTGCCACCCTCGCGGAGCGGGGGGGATCTACGCAGTATTTT
>TRBJ2-5|few|TRBV7-3|-
CASSLGGRETQYF
TGTGCCAGCAGCTTAGGGGGCCGGGAGACCCAGTACTTC
>TRBJ2-1|-|TRBV10-3|TRBD2
CAISESLSGERHEQFF
TGTGCCATCAGTGAGTCCCTCAGCGGGGAGCGCCATGAGCAGTTCTTC
>TRBJ2-2|-|TRBV10-2|TRBD2
CASSRVGGLAGSQWTGELFF
TGCGCCAGCAGCCGGGTTGGGGGACTAGCGGGGTCTCAATGGACCGGGGAGCTGTTTTTT
>TRBJ1-2|few|TRBV28|-
CASSLRDRNGYTF
TGTGCCAGCAGTTTGCGTGACAGAAATGGCTACACCTTC
>TRBJ2-7|few|TRBV11-2|TRBD1
CASSYRDRPYEQYF
TGTGCCAGCAGCTATCGGGACAGACCCTACGAGCAGTACTTC
>TRBJ2-7|many|TRBV2|-
CASSEGLTDSYEQYF
TGTGCCAGCAGTGAAGGCTTGACAGATTCCTACGAGCAGTACTTC
>TRBJ2-7|-|TRBV5-1|-
CASSLDPGTYEQYF
TGCGCCAGCAGCTTGGACCCAGGGACTTACGAGCAGTACTTC
>TRBJ2-1|once|TRBV28|-
CASRIRAGGINEQFF
TGTGCCAGCAGAATTAGGGCCGGAGGGATCAATGAGCAGTTCTTC
>TRBJ1-2|-|TRBV7-9|TRBD1
CASSFVGTGGTNYGYTF
TGTGCCAGCAGCTTCGTCGGGACAGGGGGAACTAACTATGGCTACACCTTC